This is a list of T cell receptor beta chains from one sample in a study of blood T cell repertoires in COVID-19. Profiling relied on immunoSEQ multiplex PCR, and the TCRdb table lists in-frame clones only, not all of them. The table shows roughly 160,000 clones, with around 83% occurring only once. Sequencing was carried out using peripheral blood. Every receptor here comes from a woman in her seventies who had recovered from COVID-19. Both conserved end residues are part of each CDR3. Each record gives: clone size, J gene, V gene, D gene, CDR3 DNA, CDR3 protein. The D gene is left open where the match is weak. Clone sizes are given selectively: once, few, many, or a class where the clone is expanded.

clone_size: once; j_call: TRBJ2-6; v_call: TRBV28; d_call: TRBD2; cdr3_nt: TGTGCCAGCAGTCCCTCCCGACTAGCCAGCAGCTCTGGGGCCAACGTCCTGACTTTC; cdr3_aa: CASSPSRLASSSGANVLTF
clone_size: once; j_call: TRBJ1-2; v_call: TRBV7-3; d_call: TRBD1; cdr3_nt: TGTGCCAGCAGCTTAAATGGAGCAGGGGGGTACACCTTC; cdr3_aa: CASSLNGAGGYTF
clone_size: NA; j_call: TRBJ1-6; v_call: TRBV13; d_call: NA; cdr3_nt: TGTGCCAGCAGCTTAATGGGGGGACGGACACATTCACCCCTCCACTTT; cdr3_aa: CASSLMGGRTHSPLHF
clone_size: few; j_call: TRBJ2-1; v_call: TRBV19; d_call: TRBD1; cdr3_nt: TGTGCCAGCCACCAAAGGGGGCCCTACAATGAGCAGTTCTTC; cdr3_aa: CASHQRGPYNEQFF
clone_size: NA; j_call: TRBJ2-1; v_call: TRBV5-1; d_call: TRBD2; cdr3_nt: TGCGCCAGCAGCTTGCGACCTAGCGGGGGGCGCGATGAGCAGTTCTTC; cdr3_aa: CASSLRPSGGRDEQFF
clone_size: NA; j_call: TRBJ2-1; v_call: TRBV5-4; d_call: TRBD2; cdr3_nt: TGTGCCAGCAGCTCCCCCGGGACTAGCGGCTACAATGAGCAGTTCTTC; cdr3_aa: CASSSPGTSGYNEQFF
clone_size: NA; j_call: TRBJ1-1; v_call: TRBV7-9; d_call: NA; cdr3_nt: TGTGCCATTAACCCCCCCTCGGCAGGAGGGAACACTGAAGCTTTCTTT; cdr3_aa: CAINPPSAGGNTEAFF
clone_size: NA; j_call: TRBJ2-3; v_call: TRBV14; d_call: NA; cdr3_nt: TGTGCCAGCAGCCCCTATGGCACAGATACGCAGTATTTT; cdr3_aa: CASSPYGTDTQYF
clone_size: once; j_call: TRBJ2-7; v_call: TRBV3-1/TRBV3-2; d_call: TRBD1; cdr3_nt: TGTGCCAGCAGCCAAGAGATGTCAGGGGGCGAGCAGTACTTC; cdr3_aa: CASSQEMSGGEQYF
clone_size: NA; j_call: TRBJ1-2; v_call: TRBV4-1; d_call: NA; cdr3_nt: TGCGCCAGCAGCCAAGGTTCCAGGGGCTATGGCTACACCTTC; cdr3_aa: CASSQGSRGYGYTF
clone_size: NA; j_call: TRBJ2-2; v_call: TRBV4-1; d_call: NA; cdr3_nt: TGCGCCAGCAGCAACAGGTTAAGCACCGGGGAGCTGTTTTTT; cdr3_aa: CASSNRLSTGELFF
clone_size: NA; j_call: TRBJ2-3; v_call: TRBV28; d_call: NA; cdr3_nt: TGTGCCAGCACCCCCCTGCGGAACACAGATACGCAGTATTTT; cdr3_aa: CASTPLRNTDTQYF
clone_size: NA; j_call: TRBJ2-7; v_call: TRBV25-1; d_call: TRBD2; cdr3_nt: TGTGCCACCCTAGCGGGGGGCCCCTACGAGCAGTACTTC; cdr3_aa: CATLAGGPYEQYF
clone_size: NA; j_call: TRBJ2-2; v_call: TRBV9; d_call: NA; cdr3_nt: TGTGCCAGCAGCGTAGCATCGGGGTCCGGGGAGCTGTTTTTT; cdr3_aa: CASSVASGSGELFF
clone_size: NA; j_call: TRBJ2-2; v_call: TRBV27; d_call: TRBD1; cdr3_nt: TGTGCCAGCAGTCCAGGACAGGGACGAACAGACGCCGGGGAGCTGTTTTTT; cdr3_aa: CASSPGQGRTDAGELFF
clone_size: NA; j_call: TRBJ1-5; v_call: TRBV5-1; d_call: TRBD1; cdr3_nt: TGCGCCAGCAGCCAGACAGGGGCGCGGGGGCCCCAGCATTTT; cdr3_aa: CASSQTGARGPQHF
clone_size: NA; j_call: TRBJ2-1; v_call: TRBV5-1; d_call: TRBD2; cdr3_nt: TGCGCCAGCAGCTTGCCCGGACTAGCGGGAGGTAGTGAGCAGTTCTTC; cdr3_aa: CASSLPGLAGGSEQFF
clone_size: NA; j_call: TRBJ1-4; v_call: TRBV15; d_call: NA; cdr3_nt: TGTGCCACCGGGAGGGTTGGGGAAAAACTGTTTTTT; cdr3_aa: CATGRVGEKLFF
clone_size: NA; j_call: TRBJ2-7; v_call: TRBV3-1/TRBV3-2; d_call: TRBD2; cdr3_nt: TGTGCCAGCAGCCCGGGGGGGCTCGGGCAGTACTTC; cdr3_aa: CASSPGGLGQYF
clone_size: NA; j_call: TRBJ2-1; v_call: TRBV6-2/TRBV6-3; d_call: TRBD2; cdr3_nt: TGTGCCAGCAGTTACCCTAGCGGGAGGCAGTTCTTC; cdr3_aa: CASSYPSGRQFF
clone_size: NA; j_call: TRBJ1-1; v_call: TRBV12-1; d_call: NA; cdr3_nt: TGTGCCAGCAGCCCTGGGCCACCACCCCATCTGATGAACACTGAAGCTTTCTTT; cdr3_aa: CASSPGPPPHLMNTEAFF
clone_size: NA; j_call: TRBJ2-7; v_call: TRBV5-4; d_call: TRBD2; cdr3_nt: TGTGCCAGCAGCTGGGGGGGGACTAGCGGGAGTGAGCAGTACTTC; cdr3_aa: CASSWGGTSGSEQYF
clone_size: NA; j_call: TRBJ1-2; v_call: TRBV6-1; d_call: NA; cdr3_nt: TGTGCCAGCAGGCCTCCAATCCTAAACTATGGCTACACCTTC; cdr3_aa: CASRPPILNYGYTF
clone_size: NA; j_call: TRBJ2-1; v_call: TRBV27; d_call: TRBD2; cdr3_nt: TGTGCCAGCAGTTTTAGGCGGGAGGGGGGTGAGCAGTTCTTC; cdr3_aa: CASSFRREGGEQFF
clone_size: NA; j_call: TRBJ2-3; v_call: TRBV4-2; d_call: TRBD2; cdr3_nt: TGTGCCAGCAGCGGGGGGACTAGCGGCCTGTTAGATACGCAGTATTTT; cdr3_aa: CASSGGTSGLLDTQYF
clone_size: NA; j_call: TRBJ1-5; v_call: TRBV5-1; d_call: NA; cdr3_nt: TGCGCCAGCAGCTTGGTGGGGGCTAGCAATCAGCCCCAGCATTTT; cdr3_aa: CASSLVGASNQPQHF
clone_size: NA; j_call: TRBJ2-5; v_call: TRBV5-6; d_call: NA; cdr3_nt: TGTGCCAGCAGCCCCCCCTTAGCGGCCTTGGCCCTCCAAGAGACCCAGTACTTC; cdr3_aa: CASSPPLAALALQETQYF
clone_size: few; j_call: TRBJ2-1; v_call: TRBV11-2; d_call: NA; cdr3_nt: TGTGCCAGCAGCTCCCTGGGGGGGCTAGGCTCCTACAATGAGCAGTTCTTC; cdr3_aa: CASSSLGGLGSYNEQFF
clone_size: NA; j_call: TRBJ1-1; v_call: TRBV19; d_call: TRBD1; cdr3_nt: TGTGCCAGTAGTCTCCGACAGGGGACGAACACTGAAGCTTTCTTT; cdr3_aa: CASSLRQGTNTEAFF
clone_size: few; j_call: TRBJ2-2; v_call: TRBV7-8; d_call: TRBD2; cdr3_nt: TGTGCCAGCAGCTCGGGGACTAGCGGGGGCTACACCGGGGAGCTGTTTTTT; cdr3_aa: CASSSGTSGGYTGELFF
clone_size: once; j_call: TRBJ2-5; v_call: TRBV6-5; d_call: NA; cdr3_nt: TGTGCCAGCAGAGCCACGTGGGAGACCCAGTACTTC; cdr3_aa: CASRATWETQYF
clone_size: NA; j_call: TRBJ2-5; v_call: TRBV5-6; d_call: TRBD2; cdr3_nt: TGTGCCAGCAGCTTTAGTCTCCTAGCGGGAGAGACCCAGTACTTC; cdr3_aa: CASSFSLLAGETQYF
clone_size: few; j_call: TRBJ1-1; v_call: TRBV7-2; d_call: TRBD1; cdr3_nt: TGTGCCAGCAGCCCCCGGACAGGGCGGAACACTGAAGCTTTCTTT; cdr3_aa: CASSPRTGRNTEAFF
clone_size: NA; j_call: TRBJ2-1; v_call: TRBV6-6; d_call: TRBD2; cdr3_nt: TGTGCCAGCAGTTCACGCGGGGGGGGCTCCTACAATGAGCAGTTCTTC; cdr3_aa: CASSSRGGGSYNEQFF
clone_size: NA; j_call: TRBJ1-1; v_call: TRBV10-3; d_call: NA; cdr3_nt: TGTGCCATCAGTGACTCCGTGCGGGGGGACACTGAAGCTTTCTTT; cdr3_aa: CAISDSVRGDTEAFF
clone_size: NA; j_call: TRBJ2-1; v_call: TRBV30; d_call: NA; cdr3_nt: TGTGCCTGGAGTGTTGGAGGGGTTGAGCAGTTCTTC; cdr3_aa: CAWSVGGVEQFF
clone_size: NA; j_call: TRBJ2-1; v_call: TRBV27; d_call: TRBD2; cdr3_nt: TGTGCCAGCAGCCCCCAGCGGGAGGGCCCTATGCCCTACAATGAGCAGTTCTTC; cdr3_aa: CASSPQREGPMPYNEQFF